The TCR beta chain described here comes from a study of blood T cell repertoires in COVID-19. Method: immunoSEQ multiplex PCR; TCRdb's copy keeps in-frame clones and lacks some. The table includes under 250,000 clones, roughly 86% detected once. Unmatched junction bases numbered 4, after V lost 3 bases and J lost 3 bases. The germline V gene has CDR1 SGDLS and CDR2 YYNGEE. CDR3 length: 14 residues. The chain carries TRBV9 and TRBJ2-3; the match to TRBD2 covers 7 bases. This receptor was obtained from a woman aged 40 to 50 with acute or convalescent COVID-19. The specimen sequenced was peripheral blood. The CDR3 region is CASSAGTITDTQYF. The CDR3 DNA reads TGTGCCAGCAGCGCCGGGACTATTACAGATACGCAGTATTTT.